This TCR beta chain originates from a study of blood T cell repertoires in COVID-19. V lost 6 bases, J lost 6 bases, and 5 bases stayed unmatched. Germline V gene sequence: CDR1 DFQATT, CDR2 SNEGSKA (reference sequence). This CDR3 region has 11 residues. Data came from immunoSEQ multiplex PCR; TCRdb stores just in-frame clones and leaves some out. The table records under 150,000 clones, around four fifths of them present only once. This sequence was found in a man older than 75 with acute or convalescent COVID-19. The rearrangement joins TRBV20-1 to TRBJ2-7; 7 nucleotides match TRBD1. The specimen sequenced was peripheral blood. The CDR3 protein is CSAPGQAEQYF. Written as DNA, the CDR3 is TGCAGTGCCCCAGGACAGGCCGAGCAGTACTTC.